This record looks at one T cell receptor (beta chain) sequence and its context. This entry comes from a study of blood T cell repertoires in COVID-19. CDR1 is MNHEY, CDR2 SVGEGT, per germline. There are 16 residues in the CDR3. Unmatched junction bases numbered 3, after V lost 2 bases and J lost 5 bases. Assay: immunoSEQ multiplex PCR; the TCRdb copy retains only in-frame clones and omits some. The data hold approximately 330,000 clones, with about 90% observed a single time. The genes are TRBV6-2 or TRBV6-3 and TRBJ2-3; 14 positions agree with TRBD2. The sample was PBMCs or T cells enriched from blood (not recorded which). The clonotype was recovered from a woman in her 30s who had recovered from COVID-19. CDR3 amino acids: CASSYGTSGSQDTQYF. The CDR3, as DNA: TGTGCCAGCAGTTACGGGACTAGCGGGAGTCAAGATACGCAGTATTTT.